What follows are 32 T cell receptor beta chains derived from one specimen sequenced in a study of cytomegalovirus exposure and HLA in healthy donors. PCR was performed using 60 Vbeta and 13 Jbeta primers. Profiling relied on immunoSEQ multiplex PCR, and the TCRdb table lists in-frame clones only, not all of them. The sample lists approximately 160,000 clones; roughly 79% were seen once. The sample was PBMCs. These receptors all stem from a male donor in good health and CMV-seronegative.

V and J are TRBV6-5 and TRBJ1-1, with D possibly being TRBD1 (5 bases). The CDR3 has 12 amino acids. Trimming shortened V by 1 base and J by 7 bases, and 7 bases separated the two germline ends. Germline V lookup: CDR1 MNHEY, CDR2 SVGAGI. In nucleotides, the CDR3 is TGTGCCAGCAGTTACTACCAGGGTGAAGCTTTCTTT. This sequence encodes CASSYYQGEAFF.

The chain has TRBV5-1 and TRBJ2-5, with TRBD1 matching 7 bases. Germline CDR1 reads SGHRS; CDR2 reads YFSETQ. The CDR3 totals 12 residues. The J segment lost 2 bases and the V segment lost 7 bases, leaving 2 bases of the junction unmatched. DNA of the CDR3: TGCGCCAGCCGACAGGGACAAGAGACCCAGTACTTC. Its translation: CASRQGQETQYF.

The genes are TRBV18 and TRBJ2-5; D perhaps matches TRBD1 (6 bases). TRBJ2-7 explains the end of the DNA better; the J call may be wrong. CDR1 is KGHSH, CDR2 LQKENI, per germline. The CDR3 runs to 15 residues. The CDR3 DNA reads TGTGCCAGCTCACCGGACTGGACAGACACCTACGAGCAGTACTTC. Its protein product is CASSPDWTDTYEQYF.

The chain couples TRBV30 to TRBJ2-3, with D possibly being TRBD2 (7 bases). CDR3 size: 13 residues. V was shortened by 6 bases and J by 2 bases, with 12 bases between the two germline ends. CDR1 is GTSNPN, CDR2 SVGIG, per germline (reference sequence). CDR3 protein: CACTRGATDTQYF. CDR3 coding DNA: TGTGCCTGTACTCGGGGGGCCACAGATACGCAGTATTTT.

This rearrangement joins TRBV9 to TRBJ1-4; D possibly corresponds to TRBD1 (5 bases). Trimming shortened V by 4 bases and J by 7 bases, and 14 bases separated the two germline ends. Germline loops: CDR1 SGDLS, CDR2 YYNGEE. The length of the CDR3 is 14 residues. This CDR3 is CASSKEGTGEKLFF. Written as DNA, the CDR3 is TGTGCCAGCAGCAAGGAGGGGACGGGTGAAAAACTGTTTTTT.

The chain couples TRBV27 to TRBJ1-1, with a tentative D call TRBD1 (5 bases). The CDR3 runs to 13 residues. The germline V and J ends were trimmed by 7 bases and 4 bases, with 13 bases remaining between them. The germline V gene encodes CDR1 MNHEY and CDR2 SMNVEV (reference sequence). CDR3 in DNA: TGTGCCAGCACCGATGCAGGGCGCACTGAAGCTTTCTTT. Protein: CASTDAGRTEAFF.

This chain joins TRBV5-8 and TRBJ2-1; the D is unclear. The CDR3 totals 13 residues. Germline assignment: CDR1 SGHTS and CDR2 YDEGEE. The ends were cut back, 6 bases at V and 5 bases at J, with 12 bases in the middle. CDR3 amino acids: CASNLLSHNEQFF. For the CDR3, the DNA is TGTGCCAGCAACCTTCTTAGCCACAATGAGCAGTTCTTC.

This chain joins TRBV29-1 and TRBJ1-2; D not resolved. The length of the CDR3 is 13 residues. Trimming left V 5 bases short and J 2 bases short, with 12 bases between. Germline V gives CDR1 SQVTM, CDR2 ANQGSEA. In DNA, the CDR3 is TGCAGCGTTAACAGCCCAGAGAACTATGGCTACACCTTC. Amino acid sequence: CSVNSPENYGYTF.

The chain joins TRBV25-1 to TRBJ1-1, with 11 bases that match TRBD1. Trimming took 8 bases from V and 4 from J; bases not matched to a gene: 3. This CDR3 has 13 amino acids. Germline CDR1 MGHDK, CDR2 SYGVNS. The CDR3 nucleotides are TGTGCCAGCCGGGACAGGGGGACCACTGAAGCTTTCTTT. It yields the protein CASRDRGTTEAFF.

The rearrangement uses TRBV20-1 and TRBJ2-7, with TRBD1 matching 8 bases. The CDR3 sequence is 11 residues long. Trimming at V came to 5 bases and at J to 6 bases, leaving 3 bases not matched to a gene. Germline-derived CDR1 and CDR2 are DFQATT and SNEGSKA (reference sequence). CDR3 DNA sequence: TGCAGTGCTGACGACAGGGGCGAGCAGTACTTC. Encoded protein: CSADDRGEQYF.

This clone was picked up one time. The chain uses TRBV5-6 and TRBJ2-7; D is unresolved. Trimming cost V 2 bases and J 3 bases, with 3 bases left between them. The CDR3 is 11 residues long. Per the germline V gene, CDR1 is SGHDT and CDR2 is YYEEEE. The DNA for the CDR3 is TGTGCCAGCAGCTTTAACTACGAGCAGTACTTC. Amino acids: CASSFNYEQYF.

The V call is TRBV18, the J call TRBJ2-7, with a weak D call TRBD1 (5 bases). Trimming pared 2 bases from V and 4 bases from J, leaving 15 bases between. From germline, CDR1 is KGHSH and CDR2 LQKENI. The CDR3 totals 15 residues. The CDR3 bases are TGTGCCAGCTCACCATCACGGTCCAGGGCTTACGAGCAGTACTTC. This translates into CASSPSRSRAYEQYF.

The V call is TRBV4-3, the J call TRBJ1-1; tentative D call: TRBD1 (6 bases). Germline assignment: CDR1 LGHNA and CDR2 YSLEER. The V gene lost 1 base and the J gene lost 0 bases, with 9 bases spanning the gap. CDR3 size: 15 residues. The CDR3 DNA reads TGCGCCAGCAGCCAAGGACAGGTGATGAACACTGAAGCTTTCTTT. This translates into CASSQGQVMNTEAFF.

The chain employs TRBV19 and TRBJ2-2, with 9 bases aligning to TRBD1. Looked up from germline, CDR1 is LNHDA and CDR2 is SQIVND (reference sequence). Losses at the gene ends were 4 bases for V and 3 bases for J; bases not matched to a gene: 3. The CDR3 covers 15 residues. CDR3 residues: CASSSRDRDTGELFF. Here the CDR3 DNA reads TGTGCCAGTAGTAGCCGGGACAGGGACACCGGGGAGCTGTTTTTT.

The CDR3 loop is CASSLLTGGNYGYTF. Here the CDR3 DNA reads TGTGCCAGCAGCTTATTAACAGGGGGGAACTATGGCTACACCTTC. V and J are TRBV5-6 and TRBJ1-2; 8 bases are a match to TRBD1. J was trimmed by 2 bases and V by 2 bases; bases with no gene match: 5. Germline CDR1 is SGHDT and CDR2 is YYEEEE. The CDR3 totals 15 residues.

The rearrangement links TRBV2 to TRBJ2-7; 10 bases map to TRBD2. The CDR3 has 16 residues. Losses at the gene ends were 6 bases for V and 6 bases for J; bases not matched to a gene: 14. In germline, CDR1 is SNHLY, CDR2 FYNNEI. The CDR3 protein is CASSLAGALYIREQYF. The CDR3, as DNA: TGTGCCAGCAGCCTAGCGGGAGCCCTCTACATTCGCGAGCAGTACTTC.

CDR3 protein: CASSQGASGSSRRGEQFF. Here the CDR3 DNA reads TGCGCCAGCAGCCAAGGGGCTAGCGGGAGTAGTCGTCGTGGTGAGCAGTTCTTC. The chain combines TRBV4-3 with TRBJ2-1, with 10 bases lining up with TRBD2. J gave up 9 bases and V 1 base, and 15 bases lay outside the gene matches. In germline, CDR1 is LGHNA, CDR2 YSLEER. This CDR3 is built from 18 residues.

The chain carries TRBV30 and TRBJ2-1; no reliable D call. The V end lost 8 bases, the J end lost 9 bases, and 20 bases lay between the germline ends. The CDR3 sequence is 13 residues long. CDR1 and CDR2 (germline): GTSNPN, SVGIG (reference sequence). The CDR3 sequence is CAGDVNDRREQFF. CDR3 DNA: TGTGCCGGAGATGTAAACGACCGGCGTGAGCAGTTCTTC.

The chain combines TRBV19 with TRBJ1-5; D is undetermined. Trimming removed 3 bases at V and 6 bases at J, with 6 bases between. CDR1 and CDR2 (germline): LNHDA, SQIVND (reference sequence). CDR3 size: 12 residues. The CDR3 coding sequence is TGTGCCAGTAGTATTTGGCCTCAGCCCCAGCATTTT. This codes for CASSIWPQPQHF.

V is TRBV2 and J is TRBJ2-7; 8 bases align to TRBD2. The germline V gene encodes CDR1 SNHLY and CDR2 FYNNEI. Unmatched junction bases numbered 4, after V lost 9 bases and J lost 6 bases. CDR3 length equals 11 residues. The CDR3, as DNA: TGTGCCAGTGCCGGGAGGGGCGAGCAGTACTTC. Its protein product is CASAGRGEQYF.

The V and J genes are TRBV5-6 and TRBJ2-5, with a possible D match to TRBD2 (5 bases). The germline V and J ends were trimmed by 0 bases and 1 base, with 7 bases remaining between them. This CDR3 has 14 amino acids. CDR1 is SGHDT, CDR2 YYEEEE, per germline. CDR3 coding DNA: TGTGCCAGCAGCTTGGGACTAACCCAAGAGACCCAGTACTTC. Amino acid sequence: CASSLGLTQETQYF.

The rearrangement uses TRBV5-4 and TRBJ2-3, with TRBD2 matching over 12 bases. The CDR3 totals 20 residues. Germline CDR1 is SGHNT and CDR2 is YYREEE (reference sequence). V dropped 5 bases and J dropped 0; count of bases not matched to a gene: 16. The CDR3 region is CASRPGGGLAGRTSTDTQYF. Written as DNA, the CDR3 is TGTGCCAGCAGGCCGGGGGGGGGACTAGCGGGCCGCACTAGCACAGATACGCAGTATTTT. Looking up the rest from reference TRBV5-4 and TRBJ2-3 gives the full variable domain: ETGVTQSPTHLIKTRGQQVTLRCSSQSGHNTVSWYQQALGQGPQFIFQYYREEENGRGNFPPRFSGLQFPNYSSELNVNALELDDSALYLCASRPGGGLAGRTSTDTQYFGPGTRLTVL.

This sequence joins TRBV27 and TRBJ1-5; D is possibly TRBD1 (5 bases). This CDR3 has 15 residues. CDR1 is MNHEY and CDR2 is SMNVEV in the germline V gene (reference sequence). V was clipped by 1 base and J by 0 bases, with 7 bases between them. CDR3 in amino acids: CASSLLGDSNQPQHF. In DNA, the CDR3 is TGTGCCAGCAGTTTATTAGGGGATAGCAATCAGCCCCAGCATTTT.

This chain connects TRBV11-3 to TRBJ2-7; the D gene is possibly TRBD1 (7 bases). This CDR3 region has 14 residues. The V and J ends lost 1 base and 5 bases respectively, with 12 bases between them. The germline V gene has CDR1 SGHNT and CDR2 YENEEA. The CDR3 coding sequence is TGTGCCAGCAGCTTAGTACAGGGGAGGAACGAGCAGTACTTC. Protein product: CASSLVQGRNEQYF. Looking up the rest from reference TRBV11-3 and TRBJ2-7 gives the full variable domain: EAGVVQSPRYKIIEKKQPVAFWCNPISGHNTLYWYLQNLGQGPELLIRYENEEAVDDSQLPKDRFSAERLKGVDSTLKIQPAELGDSAVYLCASSLVQGRNEQYFGPGTRLTVT.

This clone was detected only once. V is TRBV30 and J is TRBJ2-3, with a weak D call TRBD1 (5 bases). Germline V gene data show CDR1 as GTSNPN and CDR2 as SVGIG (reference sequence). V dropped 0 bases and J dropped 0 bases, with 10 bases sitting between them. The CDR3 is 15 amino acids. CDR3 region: CAWSVGQGSTDTQYF. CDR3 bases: TGTGCCTGGAGTGTAGGGCAGGGAAGCACAGATACGCAGTATTTT.

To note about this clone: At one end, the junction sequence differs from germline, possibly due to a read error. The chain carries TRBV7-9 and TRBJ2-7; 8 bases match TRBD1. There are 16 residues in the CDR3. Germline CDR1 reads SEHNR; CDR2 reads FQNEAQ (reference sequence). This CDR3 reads CSSSYDPGQGAYEQYF. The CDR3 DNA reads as TGTTCCAGCAGCTACGACCCAGGACAGGGAGCCTACGAGCAGTACTTC.

CDR3 protein: CAISDRGRNSPLHF. In DNA, the CDR3 is TGTGCCATCAGTGACAGGGGGAGGAATTCACCCCTCCACTTT. The chain links TRBV10-3 to TRBJ1-6, with 7 bases that match TRBD1. The CDR3 length is 14 residues. V was pared by 3 bases and J by 7 bases, with 3 bases of the junction left unmatched. CDR1 is ENHRY, CDR2 SYGVKD, per germline.

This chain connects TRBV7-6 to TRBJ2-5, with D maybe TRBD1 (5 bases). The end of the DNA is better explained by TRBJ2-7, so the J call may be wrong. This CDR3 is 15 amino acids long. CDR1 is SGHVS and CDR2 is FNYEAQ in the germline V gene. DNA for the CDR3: TGTGCCAGCAGCTTAAGGGGTTCGGTCTCCTACGAGCAGTACTTC. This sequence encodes CASSLRGSVSYEQYF.

The CDR3 bases are TGTGCCAGCAGCGAGGGGACAGGTTCCCTCTACGAGCAGTACTTC. This codes for CASSEGTGSLYEQYF. The rearrangement uses TRBV9 and TRBJ2-7; TRBD1 agrees at 8 bases. With 3 bases clipped from V and 3 bases from J, the junction kept 8 bases outside the gene matches. This CDR3 spans 15 amino acids. CDR1 is SGDLS and CDR2 is YYNGEE in the germline V gene.

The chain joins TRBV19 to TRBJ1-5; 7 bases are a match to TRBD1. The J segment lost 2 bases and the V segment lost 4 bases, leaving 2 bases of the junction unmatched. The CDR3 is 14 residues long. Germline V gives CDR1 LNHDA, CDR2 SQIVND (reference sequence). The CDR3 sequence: CASSSGQGNQPQHF. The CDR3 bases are TGTGCCAGTAGTAGTGGACAGGGCAATCAGCCCCAGCATTTT.

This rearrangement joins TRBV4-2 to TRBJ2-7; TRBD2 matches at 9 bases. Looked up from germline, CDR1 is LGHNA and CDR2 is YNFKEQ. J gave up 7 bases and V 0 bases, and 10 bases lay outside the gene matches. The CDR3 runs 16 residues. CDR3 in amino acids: CASSQDHLAGPGEQYF. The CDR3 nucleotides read TGTGCCAGCAGCCAAGATCACCTAGCGGGGCCGGGGGAGCAGTACTTC.

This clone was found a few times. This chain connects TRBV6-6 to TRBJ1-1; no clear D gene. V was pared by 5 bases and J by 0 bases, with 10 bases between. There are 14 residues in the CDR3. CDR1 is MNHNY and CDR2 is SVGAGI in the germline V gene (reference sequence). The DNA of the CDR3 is TGTGCCAGCAGTCGCGCAGGAATGAACACTGAAGCTTTCTTT. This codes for CASSRAGMNTEAFF.